This note documents a single T cell receptor beta chain sequence. Its target is not known. The germline gene is not matched at one end of the junction; a read error may be the cause. Germline CDR1 SGHRS, CDR2 YFSETQ. The CDR3 sequence is 16 residues long. The data were taken from a study of response to subunit inactivated influenza vaccine. Study findings and constraints: After each seasonal influenza vaccination, few new T cells are recruited, the authors suggested.

MiXCR, run by TCRdb on the RT-PCR reads, gives a single entry per CDR3 protein. The repertoire holds hundreds of thousands of distinct CDR3 sequences, with approximately 12% as singletons. The sample was PBMCs from blood, taken 45 days after vaccination. This chain joins TRBV5-1 and TRBJ2-1; D possibly corresponds to TRBD2 (5 bases). This receptor was obtained from a man between 45 and 60 years old who received an inactivated influenza vaccine. CDR3 protein: CASSRDPGSSYKEQFF. CDR3 coding DNA: TGCGCCAGCAGCCGCGATCCGGGAAGCTCCTACAAAGAGCAGTTCTTC.